One and the same sample provided the 18 T cell receptor beta chains below, sequenced in a study of blood T cell repertoires in COVID-19. TCRdb's table, derived via immunoSEQ multiplex PCR, lists solely in-frame clones and lacks some. The table lists 300,000 to 450,000 clones, around 87% of them singletons. The material sequenced was peripheral blood. The origin of the receptors is a woman aged 55-75 years with COVID-19, enrolled during active disease.

This chain connects TRBV25-1 to TRBJ1-3, with D maybe TRBD1 (5 bases). Trimming removed 2 bases at V and 2 bases at J, with 10 bases between. The CDR3 consists of 15 residues. Germline values: CDR1 MGHDK, CDR2 SYGVNS. CDR3 amino acids: CASSERGSPGNTIYF. CDR3 in DNA: TGTGCCAGCAGTGAAAGGGGTTCCCCTGGAAACACCATATATTTT.

The sample holds a few counts of this clone. The V and J genes are TRBV2 and TRBJ2-2, with D perhaps TRBD1 (6 bases). V was trimmed by 6 bases and J by 8 bases, leaving 13 bases between them. This CDR3 has 13 residues. Germline lookup yields CDR1 SNHLY and CDR2 FYNNEI. The DNA for the CDR3 is TGTGCCAGCAGGCCCAGGGGAGCGGGGGAGCTGTTTTTT. Translated: CASRPRGAGELFF.

The V gene is TRBV29-1, the J gene TRBJ2-1, with D unresolved. Per the germline V gene, CDR1 is SQVTM and CDR2 is ANQGSEA. Trimming left V 2 bases short and J 2 bases short, with 4 bases between. The CDR3 totals 12 residues. The CDR3 sequence: CSVEWPYNEQFF. For the CDR3, the DNA is TGCAGCGTTGAATGGCCCTACAATGAGCAGTTCTTC.

The chain combines TRBV4-1 with TRBJ1-3, with 10 bases aligning to TRBD1. Germline assignment: CDR1 MGHRA and CDR2 YSYEKL. The CDR3 is made up of 16 amino acids. V shed 4 bases and J 2 bases; nucleotides not matched to a gene: 5. CDR3 sequence reads: CASSRQGALAGNTIYF. The CDR3 nucleotides are TGCGCCAGCAGCCGACAGGGGGCCTTAGCTGGAAACACCATATATTTT.

The chain links TRBV9 to TRBJ2-3; the match to TRBD2 covers 11 bases. The junction had 7 bases not matched to a gene; V was cut back by 2 bases and J by 2 bases. Germline loops: CDR1 SGDLS, CDR2 YYNGEE. The CDR3 is made up of 17 amino acids. The CDR3 sequence: CASSVSGTSGLTDTQYF. The CDR3, as DNA: TGTGCCAGCAGCGTTTCCGGGACTAGCGGACTCACAGATACGCAGTATTTT.

The V call is TRBV30, the J call TRBJ2-7; 7 bases line up with TRBD2. This CDR3 is built from 14 residues. V was clipped by 2 bases and J by 6 bases; unmatched bases: 10. Germline V CDR1 and CDR2: GTSNPN, SVGIG (reference sequence). The CDR3 spells CAWSHGGSKGEQYF. Written as DNA, the CDR3 is TGTGCCTGGAGTCACGGGGGGTCCAAGGGCGAGCAGTACTTC.

The V and J genes are TRBV18 and TRBJ1-5, with D maybe TRBD1 (6 bases). Germline V CDR1 and CDR2: KGHSH, LQKENI. The CDR3 consists of 15 residues. Trimming cost V 3 bases and J 5 bases, with 14 bases left between them. This chain's CDR3 is CASSPSRGLDQPQHF. CDR3 bases: TGTGCCAGCTCACCTAGCAGGGGCCTCGATCAGCCCCAGCATTTT.

The chain is built from TRBV9 and TRBJ2-7; 8 positions agree with TRBD1. This CDR3 has 15 residues. Germline lookup yields CDR1 SGDLS and CDR2 YYNGEE. The ends lost 0 bases at V and 5 bases at J; junction bases unmatched: 7. The CDR3 reads CASSVGQGAIDEQYF. For the CDR3, the DNA is TGTGCCAGCAGCGTAGGGCAGGGGGCTATCGACGAGCAGTACTTC.

The V gene is TRBV29-1, the J gene TRBJ1-2, with 10 bases that match TRBD1. This CDR3 comprises 14 residues. The germline CDR1 and CDR2 sequences are SQVTM and ANQGSEA. Germline trimming cut 8 bases from V and 2 bases from J; bases unmatched to any gene: 8. The DNA for the CDR3 is TGCAGCTGTGAGACAGGGGGCGGAAACTATGGCTACACCTTC. Its protein product is CSCETGGGNYGYTF.

The chain is built from TRBV19 and TRBJ2-2, with TRBD1 matching over 8 bases. J was trimmed by 0 bases and V by 7 bases; bases with no gene match: 7. The germline gives CDR1 LNHDA, CDR2 SQIVND (reference sequence). The CDR3 totals 16 residues. The CDR3: CASTGQGGSNTGELFF. The CDR3 coding sequence is TGTGCCAGTACTGGACAGGGAGGTTCGAACACCGGGGAGCTGTTTTTT.

This chain uses TRBV29-1 with TRBJ1-5; D possibly corresponds to TRBD1 (5 bases). The V gene's germline CDR1 is SQVTM and CDR2 ANQGSEA. This CDR3 is built from 12 residues. V lost 4 bases and J lost 3, with 7 bases in between. Here the CDR3 DNA reads TGCAGCGTTGGACAGACCAATCAGCCCCAGCATTTT. Translating gives CSVGQTNQPQHF.

This clone turned up a few times. The genes are TRBV5-1 and TRBJ2-2, with 8 bases matching TRBD1. The J segment lost 7 bases and the V segment lost 4 bases, leaving 6 bases of the junction unmatched. The germline CDR1 and CDR2 sequences are SGHRS and YFSETQ. The CDR3 is 14 amino acids. Written as DNA, the CDR3 is TGCGCCAGCAGCGGACAGGGTTGGGACGGGGAGCTGTTTTTT. Translation: CASSGQGWDGELFF.

V is TRBV5-6 and J is TRBJ1-2; D uncertain. The CDR3 spans 13 residues. V lost 2 bases, J lost 0 bases, and 5 bases lay in between. Germline V gene sequence: CDR1 SGHDT, CDR2 YYEEEE. The CDR3 is CASSFGSNYGYTF. DNA for the CDR3: TGTGCCAGCAGCTTCGGGTCTAACTATGGCTACACCTTC.

This sequence joins TRBV5-5 and TRBJ1-5, with 9 bases identical to TRBD1. CDR3 length equals 15 residues. After removal of 1 base from V and 2 bases from J, the junction contained 1 base not matched to a gene. CDR1 is SGHKS, CDR2 YYEKEE, per germline (reference sequence). CDR3 sequence reads: CASSLWTGGNQPQHF. The CDR3 DNA reads as TGTGCCAGCAGCTTGTGGACAGGGGGCAATCAGCCCCAGCATTTT.

This clone was seen more than once but under ten times. The rearrangement uses TRBV18 and TRBJ1-3, with TRBD1 as a possible D gene (5 bases). The CDR3 contains 16 residues. Germline V lookup: CDR1 KGHSH, CDR2 LQKENI. The V end lost 8 bases, the J end lost 0 bases, and 17 bases lay between the germline ends. Here the CDR3 DNA reads TGTGCCAGCGACTCTCCAGGGCGAAGCTCTGGAAACACCATATATTTT. It is translated as CASDSPGRSSGNTIYF.

The rearrangement joins TRBV11-2 to TRBJ2-3, with a tentative D call TRBD2 (5 bases). This CDR3 has 12 residues. Trimming cost V 7 bases and J 5 bases, with 10 bases left between them. CDR1 is SGHAT, CDR2 FQNNGV, per germline. CDR3 sequence reads: CASNPGRDTQYF. The CDR3 nucleotides are TGTGCCAGCAATCCGGGGAGAGATACGCAGTATTTT. Looking up the rest from reference TRBV11-2 and TRBJ2-3 gives the full variable domain: EAGVAQSPRYKIIEKRQSVAFWCNPISGHATLYWYQQILGQGPKLLIQFQNNGVVDDSQLPKDRFSAERLKGVDSTLKIQPAKLEDSAVYLCASNPGRDTQYFGPGTRLTVL.

This chain uses TRBV25-1 with TRBJ2-7; TRBD1 matches 7 bases. Germline V gene lookup returns CDR1 MGHDK and CDR2 SYGVNS. The J segment lost 4 bases and the V segment lost 4 bases, leaving 7 bases of the junction unmatched. This CDR3 spans 14 amino acids. This chain's CDR3 is CASSAPTGLYEQYF. For the CDR3, the DNA is TGTGCCAGCAGTGCCCCGACAGGGTTGTACGAGCAGTACTTC.

CDR3 protein: CASSSGDRGAREAFF. As DNA, the CDR3 is TGTGCCAGCTCTTCCGGGGACAGGGGCGCCCGAGAAGCTTTCTTT. The J gene is TRBJ1-1, the V gene TRBV9, with 10 bases lining up with TRBD1. V shed 7 bases, J shed 8 bases, and the junction held 14 bases outside the gene matches. Germline loops: CDR1 SGDLS, CDR2 YYNGEE. CDR3 length: 15 residues.